Each of the 11 T cell receptor beta chains below was sequenced from the same sample in a study of shared clonotypes between healthy human individuals. TCRdb keeps only in-frame clones here, not all; method: immunoSEQ multiplex PCR. The sample includes around 2.1 million clones, about 92% seen only once; the top ten take 1.5% to 2%. CD45RO-negative, CCR7-selected cells formed the naive CD8 fraction, which excluded terminally differentiated effector memory CD45RA+ cells. The source material was naive CD8+ T cells from PBMCs. Receptors originate from a young man in good health. Some clones in this sample may be carry-over from other donors' samples.

CDR3 in amino acids: CASSESQGSKLFF. CDR3 coding DNA: TGTGCCAGCAGTGAATCCCAGGGGTCAAAACTGTTTTTT. The chain combines TRBV25-1 with TRBJ1-4; TRBD1 is a possible D gene (6 bases). The germline gives CDR1 MGHDK, CDR2 SYGVNS. CDR3 length: 13 residues. V was clipped by 1 base and J by 10 bases, with 10 bases between them.

The chain joins TRBV27 to TRBJ1-1, with D hard to call. The germline V gene has CDR1 MNHEY and CDR2 SMNVEV (reference sequence). The CDR3 spans 15 residues. V was trimmed by 5 bases and J by 5 bases, leaving 18 bases between them. The CDR3 nucleotides read TGTGCCAGCAGTAGGTTTGAGAATTTAGGGACTGAAGCTTTCTTT. Translation: CASSRFENLGTEAFF.

The genes are TRBV28 and TRBJ2-5; TRBD2 is a possible D gene (5 bases). Trimming cost V 6 bases and J 3 bases, with 17 bases left between them. The CDR3 has 15 amino acids. CDR1 and CDR2 (germline): MDHEN, SYDVKM. CDR3 sequence: CASRAFSQRKETQYF. The CDR3 DNA reads as TGTGCCAGCAGAGCCTTCTCTCAGCGGAAAGAGACCCAGTACTTC.

This clone has more than one count but fewer than ten. Here the CDR3 DNA reads TGCAGTGCTAGAGTGAATTACGAGCAGTACTTC. This gives the protein CSARVNYEQYF. V gene TRBV20-1 combines with J gene TRBJ2-7; D gene unclear. The CDR3 length is 11 residues. The germline gives CDR1 DFQATT, CDR2 SNEGSKA (reference sequence). V lost 1 base and J lost 4, with 5 bases in between.

The CDR3 reads CASSPSLSAHLSYEQYF. CDR3 nucleotide sequence: TGTGCCAGCAGTCCCTCACTCTCAGCGCACCTATCCTACGAGCAGTACTTC. This sequence joins TRBV27 and TRBJ2-7; D is uncertain. Trimming took 5 bases from V and 1 from J, leaving 21 bases between them. This CDR3 spans 17 amino acids. Per the germline V gene, CDR1 is MNHEY and CDR2 is SMNVEV (reference sequence).

This clone appeared a single time. The chain uses TRBV28 and TRBJ1-2, with D unclear. The germline gives CDR1 MDHEN, CDR2 SYDVKM. The CDR3 consists of 14 residues. Trimming stripped 3 bases from V and 4 bases from J, with 12 bases between. The DNA for the CDR3 is TGTGCCAGCAGTTTTCATCGGACCCCCTATGGCTACACCTTC. Translating it yields CASSFHRTPYGYTF.

The chain recombines TRBV4-2 with TRBJ2-4, with TRBD1 matching 9 bases. With 2 bases clipped from V and 4 bases from J, the junction kept 3 bases outside the gene matches. Germline CDR1 and CDR2: LGHNA and YNFKEQ. The CDR3 contains 15 residues. The CDR3 is CASSQPGTGKNIQYF. The DNA for the CDR3 is TGTGCCAGCAGCCAACCCGGGACAGGGAAAAACATTCAGTACTTC.

The chain links TRBV13 to TRBJ1-3; no firm D call. Trimming took 8 bases from V and 1 from J, leaving 6 bases between them. From germline, CDR1 is PRHDT and CDR2 FYEKMQ (reference sequence). This CDR3 has 12 residues. The CDR3 sequence: CASSGSGNTIYF. The DNA for the CDR3 is TGTGCCAGCTCAGGTTCTGGAAACACCATATATTTT.

This rearrangement joins TRBV9 to TRBJ2-3; 11 bases are a match to TRBD2. V lost 0 bases, J lost 6 bases, and 3 bases stayed unmatched. Germline-derived CDR1 and CDR2 are SGDLS and YYNGEE. The CDR3 covers 15 residues. CDR3 residues: CASSVVPSGRDTQYF. The CDR3 DNA sequence: TGTGCCAGCAGCGTAGTGCCTAGCGGGAGGGATACGCAGTATTTT.

DNA of the CDR3: TGTGCTAGCCGGGACGGGGGAGAAGAGCAGTTCTTC. Translation: CASRDGGEEQFF. V and J are TRBV6-5 and TRBJ2-1; tentative D call: TRBD2 (6 bases). This CDR3 comprises 12 residues. Per the germline V gene, CDR1 is MNHEY and CDR2 is SVGAGI.

CDR3 region: CASSFSGGTEAFF. For the CDR3, the DNA is TGCGCCAGCAGCTTCTCAGGGGGCACTGAAGCTTTCTTT. V is TRBV5-1 and J is TRBJ1-1, with 7 positions matching TRBD1. The germline V gene encodes CDR1 SGHRS and CDR2 YFSETQ. This CDR3 contains 13 residues. V gave up 2 bases and J gave up 4 bases; unmatched junction bases: 2.